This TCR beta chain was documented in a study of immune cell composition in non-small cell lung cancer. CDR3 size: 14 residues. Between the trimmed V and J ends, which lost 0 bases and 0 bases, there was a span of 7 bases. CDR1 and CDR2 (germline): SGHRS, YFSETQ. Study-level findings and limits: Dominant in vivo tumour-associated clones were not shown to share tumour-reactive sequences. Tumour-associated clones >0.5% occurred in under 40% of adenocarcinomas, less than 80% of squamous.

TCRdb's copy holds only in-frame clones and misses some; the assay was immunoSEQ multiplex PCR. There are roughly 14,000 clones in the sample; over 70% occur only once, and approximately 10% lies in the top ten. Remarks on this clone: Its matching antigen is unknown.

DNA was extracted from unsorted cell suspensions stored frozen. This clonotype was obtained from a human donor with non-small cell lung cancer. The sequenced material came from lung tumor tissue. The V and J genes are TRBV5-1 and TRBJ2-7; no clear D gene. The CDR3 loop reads CASSLGSGSYEQYF. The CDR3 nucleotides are TGCGCCAGCAGCTTGGGTTCAGGCTCCTACGAGCAGTACTTC.